This T cell receptor (beta chain) is from a study of cytomegalovirus exposure and HLA in healthy donors. Study conclusions and caveats: The Asian-associated ancestry cluster reportedly had fewer N-insertions than the approximately 690-donor mean in a later analysis.

PCR was performed using 60 Vbeta and 13 Jbeta primers. Generated by immunoSEQ multiplex PCR, the TCRdb table keeps only in-frame clones and is missing some. Listed are about 160,000 clones; 1% to 1.5% falls within the top ten. Germline assignment: CDR1 KGHSH and CDR2 LQKENI. The CDR3 runs to 14 residues. The ends were cut back, 5 bases at V and 3 bases at J, with 13 bases in the middle. In the case of this clone: Antigen specificity is unknown.

This TCR was recovered from an older woman in good health and CMV-seronegative. The chain combines TRBV18 with TRBJ1-2; possibly TRBD1 for D (5 bases). The sequenced material came from PBMCs. Here the CDR3 DNA reads TGTGCCAGCTCATTTAGCGGAGGGGACTATGGCTACACCTTC. It translates to CASSFSGGDYGYTF.